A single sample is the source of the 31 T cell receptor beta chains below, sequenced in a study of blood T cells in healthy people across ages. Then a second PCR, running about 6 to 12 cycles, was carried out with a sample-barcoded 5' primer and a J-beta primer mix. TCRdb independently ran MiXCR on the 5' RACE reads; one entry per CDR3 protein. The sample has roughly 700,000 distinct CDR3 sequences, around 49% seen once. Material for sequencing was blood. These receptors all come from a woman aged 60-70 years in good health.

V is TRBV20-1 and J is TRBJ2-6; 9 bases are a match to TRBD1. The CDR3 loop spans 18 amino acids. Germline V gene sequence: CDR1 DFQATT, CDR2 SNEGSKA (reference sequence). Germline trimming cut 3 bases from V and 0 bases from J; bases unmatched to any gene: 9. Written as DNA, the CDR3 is TGCAGTGCTAGTCACAGGGGGCCACACAACTCTGGGGCCAACGTCCTGACTTTC. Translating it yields CSASHRGPHNSGANVLTF.

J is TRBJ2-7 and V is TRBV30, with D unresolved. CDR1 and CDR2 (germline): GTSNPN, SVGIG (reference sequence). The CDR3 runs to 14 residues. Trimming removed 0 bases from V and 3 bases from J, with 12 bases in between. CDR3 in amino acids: CAWSVPWANYEQYF. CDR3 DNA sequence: TGTGCCTGGAGTGTACCGTGGGCCAACTACGAGCAGTACTTC.

DNA of the CDR3: TGCGCCAGCAGCCAAGATTGGGCCGGAGCCTACGAGCAGTTCTTC. This gives the protein CASSQDWAGAYEQFF. J is TRBJ2-1 and V is TRBV4-3; unclear D gene. V lost 0 bases and J lost 10, with 16 bases in between. There are 15 residues in the CDR3. Germline V lookup: CDR1 LGHNA, CDR2 YSLEER.

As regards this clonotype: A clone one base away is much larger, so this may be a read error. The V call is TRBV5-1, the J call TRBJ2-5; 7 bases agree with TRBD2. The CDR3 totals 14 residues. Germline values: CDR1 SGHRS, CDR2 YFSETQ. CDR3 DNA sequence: TGCGTCAGCAGCCTCTGGACTAGCCAAGAGACCCAGTACTTC. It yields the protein CVSSLWTSQETQYF.

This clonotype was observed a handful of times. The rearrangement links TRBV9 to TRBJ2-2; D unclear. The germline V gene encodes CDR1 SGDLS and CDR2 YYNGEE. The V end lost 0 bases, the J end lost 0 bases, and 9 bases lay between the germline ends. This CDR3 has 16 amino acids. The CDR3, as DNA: TGTGCCAGCAGCGTAGTTACCAGGTCGAACACCGGGGAGCTGTTTTTT. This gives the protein CASSVVTRSNTGELFF.

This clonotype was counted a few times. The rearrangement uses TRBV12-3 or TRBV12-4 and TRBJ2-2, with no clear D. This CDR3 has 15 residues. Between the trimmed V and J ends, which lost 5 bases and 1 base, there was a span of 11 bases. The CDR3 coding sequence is TGTGCCAGCAGTCTAGGAGCCCTGAACACCGGGGAGCTGTTTTTT. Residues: CASSLGALNTGELFF.

CDR3 in DNA: TGTGCCAGCAGAATCGGCTTGAAAGAGACCCAGTACTTC. The encoded protein is CASRIGLKETQYF. The rearrangement joins TRBV12-3 or TRBV12-4 to TRBJ2-5, with D uncertain. Trimming took off 6 bases at V and 3 bases at J, with 11 bases between the two ends. This CDR3 spans 13 amino acids.

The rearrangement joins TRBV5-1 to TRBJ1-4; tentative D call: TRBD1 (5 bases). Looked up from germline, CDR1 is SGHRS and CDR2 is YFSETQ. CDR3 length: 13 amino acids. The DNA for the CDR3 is TGCGCATCACGAAGGGGATTCGGTGAAAAACTGTTTTTT. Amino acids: CASRRGFGEKLFF.

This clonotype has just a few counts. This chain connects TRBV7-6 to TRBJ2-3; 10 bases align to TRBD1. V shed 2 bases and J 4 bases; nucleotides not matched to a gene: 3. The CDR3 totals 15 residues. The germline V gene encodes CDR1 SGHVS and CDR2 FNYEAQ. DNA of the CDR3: TGTGCCAGCAGCTTACCGGGACAGGGGCCAGATACGCAGTATTTT. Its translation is CASSLPGQGPDTQYF.

CDR3 amino acids: CASSLSGDGRNEQFF. The CDR3 bases are TGTGCCAGCAGTTTATCAGGGGATGGTCGCAATGAGCAGTTCTTC. The chain is built from TRBV27 and TRBJ2-1, with a possible D match to TRBD1 (5 bases). There are 15 residues in the CDR3. Trimming stripped 0 bases from V and 6 bases from J, with 12 bases between. Germline V CDR1 and CDR2: MNHEY, SMNVEV (reference sequence).

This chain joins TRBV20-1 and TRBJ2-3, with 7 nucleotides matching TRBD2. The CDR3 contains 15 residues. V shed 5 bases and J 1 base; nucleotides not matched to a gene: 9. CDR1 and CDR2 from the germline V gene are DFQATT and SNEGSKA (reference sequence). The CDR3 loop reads CSAGDWTSGTDTQYF. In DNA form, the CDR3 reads TGCAGTGCTGGGGATTGGACTAGTGGCACAGATACGCAGTATTTT.

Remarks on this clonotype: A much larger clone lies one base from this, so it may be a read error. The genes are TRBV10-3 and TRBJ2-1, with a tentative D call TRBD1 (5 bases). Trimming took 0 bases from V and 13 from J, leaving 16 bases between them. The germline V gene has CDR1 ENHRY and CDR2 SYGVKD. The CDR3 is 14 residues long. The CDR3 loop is CAISESQVQETQFF. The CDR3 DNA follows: TGTGCCATCAGTGAGTCACAGGTCCAAGAGACCCAGTTCTTC.

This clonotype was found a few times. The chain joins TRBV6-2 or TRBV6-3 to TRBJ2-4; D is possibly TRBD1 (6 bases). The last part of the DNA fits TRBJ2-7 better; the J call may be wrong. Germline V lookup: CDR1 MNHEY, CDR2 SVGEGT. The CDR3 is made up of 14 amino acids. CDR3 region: CAMGRDRPPYEQYF. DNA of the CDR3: TGTGCCATGGGGCGCGACAGGCCTCCCTACGAGCAGTACTTC.

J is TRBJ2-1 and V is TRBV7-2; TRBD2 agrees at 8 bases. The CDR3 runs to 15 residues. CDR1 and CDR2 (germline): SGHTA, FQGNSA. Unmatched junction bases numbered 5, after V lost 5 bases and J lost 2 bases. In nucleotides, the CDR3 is TGTGCCAGCAGCCAAAGCGGGAGAGCCTACAATGAGCAGTTCTTC. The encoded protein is CASSQSGRAYNEQFF.

The DNA of the CDR3 is TGTGCCAGCAGTTACCGCCCTTCTGGCTACACCTTC. This sequence encodes CASSYRPSGYTF. The chain recombines TRBV6-6 with TRBJ1-2; D ambiguous. Trimming took off 2 bases at V and 7 bases at J, with 8 bases between the two ends. CDR1 and CDR2 from the germline V gene are MNHNY and SVGAGI (reference sequence). The CDR3 loop spans 12 amino acids.

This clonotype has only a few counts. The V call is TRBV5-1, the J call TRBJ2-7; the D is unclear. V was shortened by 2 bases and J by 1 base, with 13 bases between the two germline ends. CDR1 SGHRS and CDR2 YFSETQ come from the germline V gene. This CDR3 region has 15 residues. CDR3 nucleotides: TGCGCCAGCAGCTTCCAGCCCCCATCTTCCTACGAGCAGTACTTC. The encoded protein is CASSFQPPSSYEQYF.

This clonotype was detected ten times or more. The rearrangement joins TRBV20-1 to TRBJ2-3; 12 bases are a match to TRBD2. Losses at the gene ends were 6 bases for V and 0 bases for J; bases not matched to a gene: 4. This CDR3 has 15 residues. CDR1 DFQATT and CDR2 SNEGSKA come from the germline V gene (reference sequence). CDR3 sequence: CSASGTSGSTDTQYF. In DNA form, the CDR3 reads TGCAGTGCCTCCGGGACTAGCGGGAGCACAGATACGCAGTATTTT.

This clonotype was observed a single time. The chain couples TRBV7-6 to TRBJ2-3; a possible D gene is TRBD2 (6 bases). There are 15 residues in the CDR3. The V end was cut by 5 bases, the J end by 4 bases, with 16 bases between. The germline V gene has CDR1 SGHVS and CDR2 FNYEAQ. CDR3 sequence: CASSPPGGTADTQYF. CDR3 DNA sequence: TGTGCCAGCAGCCCCCCCGGCGGGACGGCAGATACGCAGTATTTT.

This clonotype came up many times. The CDR3 region is CASSQTGLGYTF. The CDR3 DNA follows: TGTGCCAGCAGCCAGACAGGGTTAGGCTACACCTTC. This chain connects TRBV7-2 to TRBJ1-2, with 7 positions matching TRBD1. CDR1 and CDR2 from the germline V gene are SGHTA and FQGNSA. Losses at the gene ends were 5 bases for V and 8 bases for J; bases not matched to a gene: 5. The CDR3 has 12 amino acids. Variable domain in full (rest from reference TRBV7-2 and TRBJ1-2): GAGVSQSPSNKVTEKGKDVELRCDPISGHTALYWYRQSLGQGLEFLIYFQGNSAPDKSGLPSDRFSAERTGGSVSTLTIQRTQQEDSAVYLCASSQTGLGYTFGSGTRLTVV.

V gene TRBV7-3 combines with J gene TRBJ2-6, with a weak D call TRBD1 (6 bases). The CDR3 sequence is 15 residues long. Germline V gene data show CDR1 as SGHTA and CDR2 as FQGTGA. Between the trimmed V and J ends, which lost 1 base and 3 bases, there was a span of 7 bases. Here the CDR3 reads CASSLNRVGANVLTF. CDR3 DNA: TGTGCCAGCAGCTTAAACAGGGTTGGGGCCAACGTCCTGACTTTC.

The CDR3 loop is CSVTGRYSYEQYF. The CDR3 nucleotides read TGCAGCGTGACAGGGCGATATTCCTACGAGCAGTACTTC. The gene calls are TRBV29-1 and TRBJ2-7; 7 bases match TRBD1. Per germline, CDR1 SQVTM and CDR2 ANQGSEA. This CDR3 contains 13 residues. V lost 6 bases, J lost 1 base, and 6 bases stayed unmatched.

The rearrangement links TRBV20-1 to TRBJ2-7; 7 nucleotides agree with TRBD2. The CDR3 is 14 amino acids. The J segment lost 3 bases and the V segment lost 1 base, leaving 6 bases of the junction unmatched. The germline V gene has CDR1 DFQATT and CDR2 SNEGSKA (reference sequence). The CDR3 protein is CSARAPSGYYEQYF. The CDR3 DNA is TGCAGTGCTAGAGCGCCTAGCGGATACTACGAGCAGTACTTC.

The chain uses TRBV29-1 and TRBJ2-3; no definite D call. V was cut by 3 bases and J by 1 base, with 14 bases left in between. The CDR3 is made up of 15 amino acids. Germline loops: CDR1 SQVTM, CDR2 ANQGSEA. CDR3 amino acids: CSVEIIARGTDTQYF. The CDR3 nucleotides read TGCAGCGTTGAGATCATAGCAAGGGGCACAGATACGCAGTATTTT.

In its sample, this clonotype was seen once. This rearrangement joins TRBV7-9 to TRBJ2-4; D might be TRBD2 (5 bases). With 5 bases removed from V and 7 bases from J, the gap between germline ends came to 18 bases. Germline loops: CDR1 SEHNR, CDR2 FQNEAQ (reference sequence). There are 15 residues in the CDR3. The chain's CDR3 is CASSRRSGYGNIQYF. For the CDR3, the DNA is TGTGCCAGCAGCCGCCGCAGCGGATATGGGAACATTCAGTACTTC.

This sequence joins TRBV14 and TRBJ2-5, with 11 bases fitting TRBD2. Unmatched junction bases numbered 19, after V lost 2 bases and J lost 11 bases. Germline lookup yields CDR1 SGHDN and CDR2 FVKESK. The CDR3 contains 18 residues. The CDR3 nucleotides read TGTGCCAGCAGCCAACGGAGAGGCGGGCTAGCGGGAGGAAATGAGCAGTACTTC. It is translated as CASSQRRGGLAGGNEQYF.

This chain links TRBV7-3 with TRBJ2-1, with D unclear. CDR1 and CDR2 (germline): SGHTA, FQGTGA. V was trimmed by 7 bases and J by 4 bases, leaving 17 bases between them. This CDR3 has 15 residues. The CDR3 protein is CASNPRTSPYNEQFF. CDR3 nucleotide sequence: TGTGCCAGCAACCCGCGGACCAGCCCATACAATGAGCAGTTCTTC.

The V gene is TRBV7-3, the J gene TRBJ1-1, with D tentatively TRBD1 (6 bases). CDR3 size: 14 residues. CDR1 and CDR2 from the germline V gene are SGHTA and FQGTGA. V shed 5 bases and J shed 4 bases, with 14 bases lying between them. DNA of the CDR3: TGTGCCAGCAGCCCGAACAGGGAGGGCACTGAAGCTTTCTTT. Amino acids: CASSPNREGTEAFF.

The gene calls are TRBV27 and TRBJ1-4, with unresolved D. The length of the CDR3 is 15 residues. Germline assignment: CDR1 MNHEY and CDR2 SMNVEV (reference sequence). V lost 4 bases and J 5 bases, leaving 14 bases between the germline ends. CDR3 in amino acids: CASSYRLPANEKLFF. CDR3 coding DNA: TGTGCCAGCAGTTACCGACTACCGGCCAATGAAAAACTGTTTTTT.

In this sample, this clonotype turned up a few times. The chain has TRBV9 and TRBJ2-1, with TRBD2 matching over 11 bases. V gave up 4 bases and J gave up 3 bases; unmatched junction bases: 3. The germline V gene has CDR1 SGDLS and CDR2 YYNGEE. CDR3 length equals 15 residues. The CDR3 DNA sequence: TGTGCCAGCAGCTCGGGACTAGCGGTCTACAATGAGCAGTTCTTC. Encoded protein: CASSSGLAVYNEQFF. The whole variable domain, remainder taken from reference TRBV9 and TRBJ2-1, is DSGVTQTPKHLITATGQRVTLRCSPRSGDLSVYWYQQSLDQGLQFLIQYYNGEERAKGNILERFSAQQFPDLHSELNLSSLELGDSALYFCASSSGLAVYNEQFFGPGTRLTVL.

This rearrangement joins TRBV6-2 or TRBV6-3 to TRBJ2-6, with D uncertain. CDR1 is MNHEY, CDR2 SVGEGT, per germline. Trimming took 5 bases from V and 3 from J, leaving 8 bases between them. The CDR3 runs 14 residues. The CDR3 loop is CASSIQLGANVLTF. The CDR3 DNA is TGTGCCAGCAGTATCCAGCTTGGGGCCAACGTCCTGACTTTC.

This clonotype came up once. This CDR3 is CASSTIPGANVLTF. In DNA form, the CDR3 reads TGTGCCAGCAGCACGATCCCTGGGGCCAACGTCCTGACTTTC. The gene calls are TRBV7-3 and TRBJ2-6, with D hard to call. Trimming pared 5 bases from V and 2 bases from J, leaving 7 bases between. The CDR3 totals 14 residues. Germline CDR1 reads SGHTA; CDR2 reads FQGTGA.